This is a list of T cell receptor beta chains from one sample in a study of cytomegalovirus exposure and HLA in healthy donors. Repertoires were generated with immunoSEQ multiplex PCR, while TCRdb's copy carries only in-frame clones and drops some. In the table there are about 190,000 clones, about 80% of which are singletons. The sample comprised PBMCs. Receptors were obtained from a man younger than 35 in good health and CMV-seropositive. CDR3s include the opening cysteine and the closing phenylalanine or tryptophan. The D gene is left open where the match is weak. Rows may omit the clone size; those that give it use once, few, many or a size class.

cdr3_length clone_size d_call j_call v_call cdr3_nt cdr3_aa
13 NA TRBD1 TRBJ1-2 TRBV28 TGTGCCACTCAGACAGGGGGTTTTTCTGGCTACACCTTC CATQTGGFSGYTF
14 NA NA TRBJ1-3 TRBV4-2 TGTGCCAGCAGCCAAGTGAGTGCCGGAAACACCATATATTTT CASSQVSAGNTIYF
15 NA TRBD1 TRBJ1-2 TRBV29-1 TGCAGCTCTCGGCTGACAGGGGATCATAACTATGGCTACACCTTC CSSRLTGDHNYGYTF
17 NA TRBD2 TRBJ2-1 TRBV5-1 TGCGCCAGCAGCTGGACTAGCGGAAGGAGCTCCTACAATGAGCAGTTCTTC CASSWTSGRSSYNEQFF
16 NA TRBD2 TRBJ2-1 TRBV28 TGTGCCAGCAGCCCCAGGCGACTAGCGGGAGACAATGAGCAGTTCTTC CASSPRRLAGDNEQFF
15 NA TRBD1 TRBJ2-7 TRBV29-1 TGCAGCGTTGAAGTCCCCAGGACAGGGAAATACGAGCAGTACTTC CSVEVPRTGKYEQYF
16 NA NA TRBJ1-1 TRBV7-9 TGTGCCAGCAGTCGGGAGGGGGTCTTAGTGAACACTGAAGCTTTCTTT CASSREGVLVNTEAFF
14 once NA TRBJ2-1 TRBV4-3 TGCGCCAGCAGCCAAGATAGGGGGGGCCGTGAGCAGTTCTTC CASSQDRGGREQFF
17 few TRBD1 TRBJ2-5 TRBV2 TGTGCCAGCCTAGGAACAGGGGGCGGAAAGGCGGGGGAGACCCAGTACTTC CASLGTGGGKAGETQYF
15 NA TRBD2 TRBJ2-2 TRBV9 TGTGCCAGCACAGAGCGGGAGGGCCCTACCGGGGAGCTGTTTTTT CASTEREGPTGELFF
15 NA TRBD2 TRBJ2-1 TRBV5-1 TGCGCCAGCAGCTTGGCGGGGGGGGGCCGGGGTGAGCAGTTCTTC CASSLAGGGRGEQFF
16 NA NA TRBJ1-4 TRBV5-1 TGCGCCAGCAGCTTGATACCCGCCAGCGGGAATGAAAAACTGTTTTTT CASSLIPASGNEKLFF
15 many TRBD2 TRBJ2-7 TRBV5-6 TGTGCCAGCAGCTTGGTGTGGACTAGCGGGGAGGAGCAGTACTTC CASSLVWTSGEEQYF
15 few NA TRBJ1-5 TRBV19 TGTGCCAGTAGTATTCCCGGCCTAGGCAATCAGCCCCAGCATTTT CASSIPGLGNQPQHF
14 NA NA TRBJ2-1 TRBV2 TGTGCCAGCAGCCGCCCTGAGAACAGCAATGAGCAGTTCTTC CASSRPENSNEQFF
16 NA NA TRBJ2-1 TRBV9 TGTGCCAGCAGCCCTAGCGACAGGGCAAGATACAATGAGCAGTTCTTC CASSPSDRARYNEQFF
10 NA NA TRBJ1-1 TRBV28 TGTGCCAGCAGTTCCTCTGAAGCTTTCTTT CASSSSEAFF
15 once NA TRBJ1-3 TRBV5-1 TGCGCCAGCAGCTTGGGGCAGAACATCGGAAACACCATATATTTT CASSLGQNIGNTIYF
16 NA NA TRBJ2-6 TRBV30 TGTGCCTGGAGCCCCTCCAGGATCTCTGGGGCCAACGTCCTGACTTTC CAWSPSRISGANVLTF
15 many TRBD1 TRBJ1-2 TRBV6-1 TGTGCCAGCATCAGGGACGGGACAGTAGACTATGGCTACACCTTC CASIRDGTVDYGYTF
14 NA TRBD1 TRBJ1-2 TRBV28 TGTGCCAGCAGTCCCCCGGGACAGGCCTATGGCTACACCTTC CASSPPGQAYGYTF
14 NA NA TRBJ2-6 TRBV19 TGTGCCAGTAGCGGGGGTGGTGGGGCCAACGTCCTGACTTTC CASSGGGGANVLTF
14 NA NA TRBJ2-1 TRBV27 TGTGCCAGCACTTTCCGAGGAACCTACAATGAGCAGTTCTTC CASTFRGTYNEQFF
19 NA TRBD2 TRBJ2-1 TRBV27 TGTGCCAGCAGTTTCGGGCTAGCGGGAGGGTATAGCTCCTACAATGAGCAGTTCTTC CASSFGLAGGYSSYNEQFF
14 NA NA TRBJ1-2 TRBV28 TGTGCCAGCAATGATTTTCAGGGATCCTATGGCTACACCTTC CASNDFQGSYGYTF
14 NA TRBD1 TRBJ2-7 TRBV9 TGTGCCAGCAGCGTGGACAGGGGGCTTTACGAGCAGTACTTC CASSVDRGLYEQYF
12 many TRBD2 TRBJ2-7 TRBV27 TGTGCCAGCAGGCCTCCGAGCGGGAACGGGTACTTC CASRPPSGNGYF
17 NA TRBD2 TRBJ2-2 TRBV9 TGTGCCAGCAGCGCTACTAGCGGGAGGGCCAACACCGGGGAGCTGTTTTTT CASSATSGRANTGELFF
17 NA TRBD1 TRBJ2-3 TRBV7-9 TGTGCCAGCAGCTTACTCAACAGACAGGGGGAGACAGATACGCAGTATTTT CASSLLNRQGETDTQYF
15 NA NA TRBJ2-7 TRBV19 TGTGCCAGTAGGGATGGACAGGGAGGGCAGGACGAGCAGTACTTC CASRDGQGGQDEQYF
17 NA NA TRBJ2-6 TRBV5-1 TGCGCCAGCAGCTCTCAATATCGGGGGTCTGGGGCCAACGTCCTGACTTTC CASSSQYRGSGANVLTF
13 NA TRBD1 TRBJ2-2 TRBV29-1 TGCAGCGTTGGACAGGGACGAGCCGGGGAGCTGTTTTTT CSVGQGRAGELFF
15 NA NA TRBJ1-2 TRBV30 TGTGCCTGGAGTGGAGACAGGACAGATAACTATGGCTACACCTTC CAWSGDRTDNYGYTF
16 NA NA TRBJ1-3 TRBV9 TGTGCCAGCAGCGTAGCTACAGGTATCTCTGGAAACACCATATATTTT CASSVATGISGNTIYF
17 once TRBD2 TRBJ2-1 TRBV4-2 TGTGCCAGCAGCACCCAATCAAGGACTAGCGGGTCGGATGAGCAGTTCTTC CASSTQSRTSGSDEQFF
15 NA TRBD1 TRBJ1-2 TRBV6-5 TGTGCCAGCAGTCCAACAGGGGGCCCAGGGTATGGCTACACCTTC CASSPTGGPGYGYTF
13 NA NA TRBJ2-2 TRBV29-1 TGCAGCGTTGCCTGGGACATCCCCGGGGAGCTGTTTTTT CSVAWDIPGELFF
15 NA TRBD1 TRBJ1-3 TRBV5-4 TGTGCCAGCAGCTTTAGACAGGGCTCTGGAAACACCATATATTTT CASSFRQGSGNTIYF
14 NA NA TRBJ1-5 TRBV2 TGTGCCAGCAGCTCACAGGGAAACAATCAGCCCCAGCATTTT CASSSQGNNQPQHF
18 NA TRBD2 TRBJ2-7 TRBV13 TGTGCCAGCAGTTTAAACCTTTTAGCGGGAGGGATCTCCTACGAGCAGTACTTC CASSLNLLAGGISYEQYF
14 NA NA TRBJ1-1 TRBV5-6 TGTGCCAGCAGCCGGGGGGGGTTTGAGACTGAAGCTTTCTTT CASSRGGFETEAFF
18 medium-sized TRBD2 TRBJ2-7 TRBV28 TGTGCCAGCAGTTTGCGGGGGACTAGCGGCGGGTTTCCCTACGAGCAGTACTTC CASSLRGTSGGFPYEQYF
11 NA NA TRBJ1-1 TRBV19 TGTGCCAGTAGTAGCTTGACAGAAGCTTTCTTT CASSSLTEAFF
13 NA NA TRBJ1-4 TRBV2 TGTGCCAGCAGCCTCAACAGGGAGGAAAAACTGTTTTTT CASSLNREEKLFF
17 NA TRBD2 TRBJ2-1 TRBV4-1 TGCGCCAGCAGCGAGGAAGTTGTTGGGACTAGCGGGTCACGGCAGTTCTTC CASSEEVVGTSGSRQFF
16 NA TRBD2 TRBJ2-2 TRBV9 TGTGCCAGCAGCGTAGGTAGCGGGAGGGCCGGGTTGGAGCTGTTTTTT CASSVGSGRAGLELFF
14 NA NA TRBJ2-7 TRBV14 TGTGCCAGCAGCCCGCTAAGGGGCCCCTACGAGCAGTACTTC CASSPLRGPYEQYF
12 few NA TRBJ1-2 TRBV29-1 TGCAGCGTCCCCCGCGGGGGCGTCGGCTACACCTTC CSVPRGGVGYTF
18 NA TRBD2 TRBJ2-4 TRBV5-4 TGTGCCAGCACCGTCTTGACTAGCGGGGGATATGGCAAAAACATTCAGTACTTC CASTVLTSGGYGKNIQYF
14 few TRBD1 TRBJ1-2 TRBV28 TGTGCCAGCAGTCGAGAACAGGGGGCGCTTGGCTACACCTTC CASSREQGALGYTF